This T cell receptor (beta chain) was sequenced during a study of cytomegalovirus exposure and HLA in healthy donors. Note on this clone: As yet, its antigen is unknown.

Generated by immunoSEQ multiplex PCR, the TCRdb table keeps only in-frame clones and is missing some. Of over 120,000 clones detected, about 95% appear once; the ten largest clones hold 1.5% to 2%. Points from the study as a whole: Using the classifier, cytomegalovirus status was reportedly diagnosed with high specificity and sensitivity. In vitro, a few CMV-associated chains proved specific for CMV antigens. A list of more than 150 TCR beta chains associated with cytomegalovirus was given. A later analysis found first-cohort TCR clusters tended to co-occur in the 130 or so validation repertoires.

CDR1 MNHEY and CDR2 SMNVEV come from the germline V gene (reference sequence). V lost 6 bases to trimming and J lost 4 bases; unmatched junction nucleotides: 7. The CDR3 consists of 15 residues. The rearrangement joins TRBV27 to TRBJ1-4, with 8 bases lining up with TRBD1. The receptor was isolated from a young man in good health and CMV-seropositive. The sequenced material came from PBMCs. The DNA of the CDR3 is TGTGCCAGCAGACTCCTGGGACAGGTTAATGAAAAACTGTTTTTT. Its translation is CASRLLGQVNEKLFF.